This TCR beta chain was retrieved from a study of neurological immune-mediated disorders. This clonotype appeared once. Its antigen is still unknown. One end of the junction fails to match germline, which may point to a read error. By 5'RACE with 10-nucleotide random UMIs, the cDNA was made. Every sequencing run produced over 160 million TCR-beta sequences, and the sequences from any one run covered 15-18 subjects. MiXCR, run by TCRdb on the 5' RACE reads, gives a single entry per CDR3 protein. The sample shows over 25,000 distinct CDR3 sequences, 9% to 15% of them seen only once. General study results and limits: Expansion of TCR clones was greatest in HTLV-1-associated myelopathy and smallest in multiple sclerosis, where it fell below that of healthy controls. Because no CDR3 amino acid sequences were shared across subjects by expanded clones, private repertoires were suggested in all groups.

CDR3 length equals 13 residues. Germline V gives CDR1 SGHRS, CDR2 YFSETQ. The rearrangement links TRBV5-1 to TRBJ2-2; D is unclear. The sequenced material came from PBMCs. The receptor was isolated from a man in his sixties in good health. The CDR3, as DNA: TGTGCCAGCTCGAACCATGGCGCCGGGGAGCTGTTTTTT. It specifies CASSNHGAGELFF.